The text below deals with one T cell receptor (beta chain). This clone was counted once. This receptor's antigen is unknown. No base quality values were provided; no much bigger clone lies one nucleotide off. The library was made by the immunoSEQ multiplex PCR assay. For most patients, genomic DNA was isolated with the Qiagen DNeasy Blood and Tissue Kit and shipped frozen to Adaptive Biotechnologies for TCR sequencing. For most patients, high-throughput TCR-beta CDR3 sequencing of genomic DNA was performed by Adaptive Biotechnologies. The authors' pipeline ran thus. Adaptive's ImmunoSEQ software supplied the TCR sequencing data for 15 to 20 patients, while MiXCR and VDJtools were used to process a few other patients. CD4 versus CD8 sorting errors were corrected by removing sequences found in both subsets at a frequency ratio below 5:1. Because the origin of CDR3 nucleotide sequences shared between donor and recipient could not be assigned, those sequences were removed. At least 2-fold expansion over unstimulated cells and a minimum CFSE-low frequency of 0.002% (template counts) or 0.001% (read counts) were required for clones to be classified as alloreactive. Clones detected in sequenced pre-transplant spleen, lymph node, or MLR CFSE-low populations of the donor or recipient were defined as mappable. Cumulative frequency of alloreactive clones was calculated as a percentage of all sequences weighted by copy number. The table was pulled from immuneACCESS by TCRdb, which kept in-frame rearrangements only. Such tables lose some clones; where checked, under half of the loss comes from unresolved V genes, and the rest has no known cause. Clone size and the V and J calls come from that table; the DNA yielded D and trimming. In this sample the table shows around 89,000 clones, approximately 90% of which occur a single time. The top ten hold about 0.4% of the sample.

V gives up 4 bases and J gives up 4 bases, and the segment between their germline ends measures 14 bases. The CDR1 and CDR2 encoded by the germline V gene are SGHDT and YYEEEE. The CDR3 has 15 amino acids, counting the end cysteine and phenylalanine. Kept here is only the CDR3 DNA, which spans 45 bases and is read in frame from base 1. The data were taken from a study of graft-versus-host responses after intestinal transplantation (dated by TCRdb to the early 2020s). Concerning the study at large: Recipients received multivisceral, liver-intestinal, or isolated intestinal transplants. Every recipient was given anti-thymocyte globulin induction, then maintenance tacrolimus and steroids for 2 to 3 years. Bulk TCR-beta CDR3 sequencing was used to track graft-versus-host and host-versus-graft alloreactive T cell clones in the graft, circulation and bone marrow after intestinal transplantation. To identify alloreactive clones, pre-transplant mixed lymphocyte reaction products were sequenced and then compared with unstimulated pre-transplant donor and recipient T cells. A cohort of roughly 25 intestinal transplant recipients, including one retransplant, was enrolled, and a few patients lacking pretransplant specimens were excluded. Donor T cell macrochimerism was defined as a peak of at least 4% donor T cells among recipient peripheral blood mononuclear cells. Rather than being sequenced by the commercial service, samples from a few later patients were sequenced in-house on an Illumina MiSeq and processed with MiXCR. The study at large found these results: Patients with donor T cell macrochimerism had high GvH to HvG T cell clonal ratios in their allografts. Conclusions were limited by the relatively low number and heterogeneity of intestinal transplant patients. Peak levels of circulating GvH clones were associated with declines in HvG clones early after transplant. GvH clones were detected in recipient bone marrow, and some of these GvH clones were observed earlier in ileal mucosa or blood, consistent with an intestinal mucosal origin.

Reading the label with the study, this specimen's time point is: cells obtained before transplantation from donor or recipient. CD3+CD4+ and CD3+CD8+ populations were FACS-sorted from unstimulated pre-transplant donor and recipient cells taken from spleen or lymph nodes. The clonotype comes from a human donor who was the organ donor for an intestinal transplant. Sample: unstimulated CD8+ T cells sorted from spleen or lymph node cells, taken before transplant. This receptor chain uses TRBV5-6 and TRBJ1-4, with the D segment identity uncertain. The bases are TGTGCCAGCAGCCTGAGAGGGTGGGGTAATGAAAAACTGTTTTTT. It codes for CASSLRGWGNEKLFF.